The rows below give T cell receptor beta chains drawn from one sample of a study of vaccination and CD4 T cells after COVID-19. Their specific antigens are unknown. TCRdb re-called the PCR reads through MiXCR, storing one row per CDR3 protein. Altogether tens of thousands of distinct CDR3 sequences are present, 67% being singletons, with the ten largest covering 15% to 20%. The specimen comprised CD4+ T cells from blood, cultured in vitro, sampled after SARS-CoV-2 vaccination. The receptor source for this set is a human donor who received a COVID-19 vaccine. The CDR3 runs from the conserved cysteine through the conserved F or W. A D gene is named only where the DNA matches it firmly. Some rows have no size entry. The others give once, few or many, or a class for an expanded clone.

-	TRBJ2-2	TRBV15	-	CATSRERGARTGELFF	TGTGCCACCAGCAGAGAAAGAGGGGCAAGGACCGGGGAGCTGTTTTTT
-	TRBJ2-6	TRBV20-1	-	CSPLRPGANVLTF	TGCAGTCCCCTGCGGCCTGGGGCCAACGTCCTGACTTTC
few	TRBJ1-1	TRBV7-8	-	CASSPEGGIRNTEAFF	TGTGCCAGCAGCCCCGAGGGGGGGATAAGGAACACTGAAGCTTTCTTT
-	TRBJ1-6	TRBV5-1	-	CASSLAVGGSYNSPLHF	TGCGCCAGCAGCTTGGCCGTCGGGGGATCCTATAATTCACCCCTCCACTTT
few	TRBJ1-5	TRBV7-8	-	CASSTATGWSEPQHF	TGTGCCAGCAGCACCGCCACAGGGTGGTCGGAGCCCCAGCATTTT
-	TRBJ2-7	TRBV20-1	TRBD1	CSARGDRASYEQYF	TGCAGTGCTAGGGGAGACAGGGCCTCCTACGAGCAGTACTTC
-	TRBJ2-6	TRBV12-3/TRBV12-4	-	CASSFSRGSGANVLTF	TGTGCCAGCAGTTTCTCTAGGGGGTCTGGGGCCAACGTCCTGACTTTC
-	TRBJ2-7	TRBV7-2	TRBD2	CASSPTSGGHYEQYF	TGTGCCAGCAGCCCAACTAGCGGGGGGCACTACGAGCAGTACTTC
-	TRBJ1-6	TRBV2	-	CASSVFGSQGGHF	TGTGCCAGCAGTGTTTTCGGGAGTCAGGGTGGCCACTTT
-	TRBJ2-5	TRBV6-2/TRBV6-3	-	CASSYGETQYF	TGTGCCAGCAGTTACGGAGAGACCCAGTACTTC
-	TRBJ2-5	TRBV7-7	TRBD1	CASSPGGDRGRMKTQYF	TGTGCCAGCAGCCCAGGAGGGGACAGGGGGCGCATGAAGACCCAGTACTTC
-	TRBJ1-2	TRBV11-3	-	CASSKRGGGTGYYGYTF	TGTGCCAGCAGCAAGAGAGGAGGAGGGACGGGGTACTATGGCTACACCTTC
once	TRBJ1-5	TRBV30	TRBD1	CAWSSGQENQPQHF	TGTGCCTGGAGTTCCGGACAGGAGAATCAGCCCCAGCATTTT
-	TRBJ1-5	TRBV20-1	-	CSALIIDSNQPQHF	TGCAGTGCTTTGATCATAGATAGCAATCAGCCCCAGCATTTT
-	TRBJ2-5	TRBV6-1	TRBD2	CASSGLAGETQYF	TGTGCCAGCTCAGGACTAGCGGGGGAGACCCAGTACTTC
-	TRBJ2-7	TRBV20-1	TRBD1	CSARGGTGVYEQYF	TGCAGTGCAAGGGGGGGGACAGGGGTCTACGAGCAGTACTTC
-	TRBJ1-6	TRBV5-5	-	CASSIQAAEYNSPLHF	TGTGCCAGCAGCATTCAGGCGGCGGAATATAATTCACCCCTCCACTTT
-	TRBJ2-5	TRBV24-1	TRBD2	CATSDSPRGGSEETQYF	TGTGCCACCAGTGATTCCCCCCGCGGGGGGTCGGAAGAGACCCAGTACTTC
-	TRBJ1-2	TRBV25-1	TRBD1	CASRDREVDGYTF	TGTGCCAGCCGGGACAGGGAGGTTGATGGCTACACCTTC
-	TRBJ1-6	TRBV7-9	-	CATTKSGNNSPLHF	TGTGCCACCACGAAAAGCGGGAATAATTCACCCCTCCACTTT
-	TRBJ1-2	TRBV7-9	TRBD1	CASSRTGGSYGYTF	TGTGCCAGCAGCCGGACAGGGGGTAGCTATGGCTACACCTTC
-	TRBJ1-5	TRBV12-3/TRBV12-4	TRBD1	CASSLGDRDNQPQHF	TGTGCCAGCAGTTTAGGGGACAGGGACAATCAGCCCCAGCATTTT
-	TRBJ2-5	TRBV2	-	CASSAAPSAQETQYF	TGTGCCAGCAGTGCGGCCCCTAGCGCACAAGAGACCCAGTACTTC
few	TRBJ2-3	TRBV20-1	-	CSARQGRGTDTQYF	TGCAGTGCTAGACAGGGACGGGGCACAGATACGCAGTATTTT
-	TRBJ1-2	TRBV4-2	-	CASSQEVRAQDGYTF	TGTGCCAGCAGCCAAGAAGTAAGGGCACAGGATGGCTACACCTTC
-	TRBJ2-4	TRBV9	-	CASSVGGAKNIQYF	TGTGCCAGCAGCGTGGGGGGAGCCAAAAACATTCAGTACTTC
once	TRBJ2-3	TRBV7-3	-	CASSLNPIPTDTQYF	TGTGCCAGCAGCTTAAACCCAATCCCCACAGATACGCAGTATTTT
-	TRBJ2-7	TRBV2	-	CASYHGQLQNEQYF	TGTGCCAGCTACCACGGGCAGCTCCAAAACGAGCAGTACTTC
-	TRBJ1-5	TRBV6-1	-	CASSDVTGQPQHF	TGTGCCAGCAGTGATGTTACAGGGCAGCCCCAGCATTTT
-	TRBJ1-1	TRBV7-3	TRBD1	CASSETGENTEAFF	TGTGCCAGCAGCGAGACAGGGGAGAACACTGAAGCTTTCTTT
-	TRBJ2-2	TRBV28	-	CASSFTVESGELFF	TGTGCCAGCAGTTTTACGGTAGAATCCGGGGAGCTGTTTTTT
-	TRBJ1-5	TRBV20-1	-	CSARGGTNQPQHF	TGCAGTGCTAGAGGGGGGACCAATCAGCCCCAGCATTTT
few	TRBJ1-2	TRBV19	-	CASSIDIYGYGYTF	TGTGCCAGTAGTATAGATATTTATGGGTATGGCTACACCTTC
-	TRBJ1-6	TRBV27	-	CASTATGGNSPLHF	TGTGCCAGCACGGCGACAGGCGGTAATTCACCCCTCCACTTT
-	TRBJ1-2	TRBV10-3	-	CAISESAEVLDGYTF	TGTGCCATCAGTGAGTCGGCAGAGGTGCTGGATGGCTACACCTTC
few	TRBJ1-5	TRBV27	-	CASSLSLGRQPQHF	TGTGCCAGCAGTTTATCGTTGGGACGTCAGCCCCAGCATTTT
-	TRBJ1-6	TRBV2	-	CASSPLTRSPLHF	TGTGCCAGCAGTCCCCTGACGAGGTCACCCCTCCACTTT
-	TRBJ2-2	TRBV5-1	-	CASSFQVDRGTGELFF	TGCGCCAGCAGCTTCCAGGTCGATAGGGGCACCGGGGAGCTGTTTTTT
-	TRBJ1-2	TRBV6-1	-	CASSRRTDGYTF	TGTGCCAGCAGCCGACGGACCGATGGCTACACCTTC
-	TRBJ1-2	TRBV7-9	-	CASSLVSQGYGYTF	TGTGCCAGCAGCTTAGTGAGCCAGGGCTATGGCTACACCTTC
-	TRBJ2-1	TRBV2	-	CASSGARGRYNEQFF	TGTGCCAGCAGTGGGGCCAGGGGGAGGTACAATGAGCAGTTCTTC
few	TRBJ1-5	TRBV19	-	CASSIGRASRNQPQHF	TGTGCCAGTAGTATCGGACGGGCGAGTCGCAATCAGCCCCAGCATTTT
-	TRBJ1-1	TRBV11-2	TRBD1	CASRLQTGSEAFF	TGTGCCAGCAGACTCCAGACAGGGTCTGAAGCTTTCTTT
-	TRBJ2-2	TRBV10-1	TRBD1	CASSESTGGPGELFF	TGCGCCAGCAGTGAGTCGACAGGGGGCCCCGGGGAGCTGTTTTTT
-	TRBJ2-5	TRBV19	-	CATSDSRNLTQYF	TGTGCCACCTCGGACTCCCGAAATCTGACCCAGTACTTC
-	TRBJ2-5	TRBV5-4	TRBD1	CASSVPGQGKQETQYF	TGTGCCAGCAGCGTCCCGGGACAGGGCAAGCAAGAGACCCAGTACTTC
-	TRBJ2-2	TRBV10-1	TRBD1	CASSVTGSGGQGATNTGELFF	TGCGCCAGCAGTGTAACCGGCTCAGGGGGACAGGGGGCTACGAACACCGGGGAGCTGTTTTTT
-	TRBJ1-1	TRBV19	TRBD1	CASSIGDRATEAFF	TGTGCCAGTAGTATAGGAGACAGGGCCACTGAAGCTTTCTTT
-	TRBJ1-4	TRBV12-3/TRBV12-4	-	CASSPSGATNEKLFF	TGTGCCAGCAGTCCCTCCGGTGCAACTAATGAAAAACTGTTTTTT
few	TRBJ2-2	TRBV6-1	TRBD2	CASRRGLAGLTSNTGELFF	TGTGCCAGCAGACGCGGACTAGCGGGGTTAACATCTAACACCGGGGAGCTGTTTTTT
-	TRBJ2-6	TRBV6-1	-	CASRESGANVLTF	TGTGCCAGCAGAGAGTCTGGGGCCAACGTCCTGACTTTC
-	TRBJ2-7	TRBV7-9	-	CASSASSYEQYF	TGTGCCAGCAGCGCCAGTTCCTACGAGCAGTACTTC
-	TRBJ2-3	TRBV20-1	TRBD2	CSARKGTSGGPSTDTQYF	TGCAGTGCTAGAAAAGGGACTAGCGGGGGGCCTAGCACAGATACGCAGTATTTT
-	TRBJ1-5	TRBV10-1	-	CASSESGNQPQHF	TGCGCCAGCAGTGAGTCTGGCAATCAGCCCCAGCATTTT